This passage covers 13 T cell receptor beta chains from one sample sequenced in a study of shared clonotypes between healthy human individuals. Some clones are missing from TCRdb's copy, which holds only in-frame ones; the method was immunoSEQ multiplex PCR. The sample shows a few million clones, just over 90% of them seen only once. The sample taken for sequencing was naive CD4+ T cells sorted from blood. Subset here: CD45RA+ positively selected. Receptors were obtained from a man aged 18 to 30 in good health.

The V and J genes are TRBV6-1 and TRBJ2-7, with a tentative D call TRBD1 (6 bases). The CDR3 consists of 12 residues. The germline V gene encodes CDR1 MNHNS and CDR2 SASEGT. V lost 10 bases, J lost 5 bases, and 15 bases lay in between. The CDR3, as DNA: TGTGCCACGACCCCGGACAGCAACGAGCAGTACTTC. Its translation: CATTPDSNEQYF.

The rearrangement uses TRBV6-5 and TRBJ1-2; possible D gene TRBD1, 6 bases. Trimming removed 2 bases from V and 1 base from J, with 8 bases in between. CDR1 MNHEY and CDR2 SVGAGI come from the germline V gene. This CDR3 is built from 14 residues. CDR3 sequence reads: CASSYRTVNYGYTF. The CDR3 DNA is TGTGCCAGCAGTTACCGGACAGTTAACTATGGCTACACCTTC.

This clone appeared a few times. V is TRBV27 and J is TRBJ1-6; 9 nucleotides line up with TRBD1. This CDR3 is built from 15 residues. V dropped 4 bases and J dropped 4; count of bases not matched to a gene: 2. The V gene's germline CDR1 is MNHEY and CDR2 SMNVEV (reference sequence). CDR3 sequence (DNA): TGTGCCAGCAGTTCGGGACAGGGTTATAATTCACCCCTCCACTTT. Protein product: CASSSGQGYNSPLHF.

The CDR3 region has the DNA TGTGCCAGCAGCTTTGGTCTTTTGGTGTCAGGTCAAGAGACCCAGTACTTC. Its protein is CASSFGLLVSGQETQYF. V is TRBV12-1 and J is TRBJ2-5; TRBD1 was called by the table and not checked on the DNA. TRBV12-1 is noted as a pseudogene. The CDR3 spans 17 residues.

The chain couples TRBV5-8 to TRBJ1-2; maybe TRBD1 (6 bases). Germline V gives CDR1 SGHTS, CDR2 YDEGEE. The CDR3 spans 15 residues. Trimming removed 0 bases at V and 3 bases at J, with 12 bases between. For the CDR3, the DNA is TGTGCCAGCAGCTTGGTCCAGGGGATGGACTATGGCTACACCTTC. Amino acids: CASSLVQGMDYGYTF.

The chain couples TRBV11-2 to TRBJ2-2; D is possibly TRBD1 (5 bases). The CDR3 has 16 residues. Per the germline V gene, CDR1 is SGHAT and CDR2 is FQNNGV. Trimming removed 3 bases from V and 0 bases from J, with 11 bases in between. CDR3 in DNA: TGTGCCAGCAGCTTGACAGTATCCGCGAACACCGGGGAGCTGTTTTTT. This encodes CASSLTVSANTGELFF.

V and J are TRBV5-4 and TRBJ2-1; 10 nucleotides align to TRBD2. Germline assignment: CDR1 SGHNT and CDR2 YYREEE (reference sequence). V lost 4 bases, J lost 7 bases, and 8 bases stayed unmatched. The CDR3 length is 15 residues. CDR3 nucleotide sequence: TGTGCCAGCAGCCCAGGGACTAGCGCGGCTAATGAGCAGTTCTTC. Its translation is CASSPGTSAANEQFF.

The rearrangement links TRBV7-9 to TRBJ2-3, with 9 bases fitting TRBD2. J gave up 3 bases and V 6 bases, and 4 bases lay outside the gene matches. There are 14 residues in the CDR3. CDR1 is SEHNR and CDR2 is FQNEAQ in the germline V gene (reference sequence). CDR3: CASSSGGWTDTQYF. CDR3 coding DNA: TGTGCCAGCAGTAGCGGGGGCTGGACAGATACGCAGTATTTT.

This chain uses TRBV6-5 with TRBJ2-3; 7 bases match TRBD2. Per germline, CDR1 MNHEY and CDR2 SVGAGI. This CDR3 spans 13 amino acids. The junction had 7 bases not matched to a gene; V was cut back by 5 bases and J by 8 bases. CDR3 DNA sequence: TGTGCCAGCAGTAACCAACGGACTAGTACGCAGTATTTT. It codes for CASSNQRTSTQYF.

The V call is TRBV7-2, the J call TRBJ2-7, with D possibly TRBD2 on 5 matching bases. The germline V and J ends were trimmed by 3 bases and 6 bases, with 12 bases remaining between them. Germline V gene data show CDR1 as SGHTA and CDR2 as FQGNSA. There are 13 residues in the CDR3. The CDR3 sequence is CASSFGGIVEQYF. CDR3 coding DNA: TGTGCCAGCAGCTTCGGAGGAATAGTCGAGCAGTACTTC.

The chain couples TRBV20-1 to TRBJ2-7; no clear D gene. The CDR3 length is 11 residues. V lost 4 bases and J 3 bases, leaving 7 bases between the germline ends. Per the germline V gene, CDR1 is DFQATT and CDR2 is SNEGSKA (reference sequence). The CDR3 DNA is TGCAGTGCTATAAGGGACTACGAGCAGTACTTC. Translating gives CSAIRDYEQYF.

The chain has TRBV11-3 and TRBJ2-7; 14 nucleotides match TRBD2. The CDR3 is made up of 17 amino acids. V lost 4 bases to trimming and J lost 5 bases; unmatched junction nucleotides: 10. CDR1 is SGHNT and CDR2 is YENEEA in the germline V gene. In DNA form, the CDR3 reads TGTGCCAGCAGCTCTACGGGACTAGCGGGAGTAGGTGACGAGCAGTACTTC. It is translated as CASSSTGLAGVGDEQYF.

The rearrangement joins TRBV6-5 to TRBJ2-7; 8 bases fit TRBD1. J was trimmed by 5 bases and V by 3 bases; bases with no gene match: 9. CDR1 and CDR2 from the germline V gene are MNHEY and SVGAGI. The CDR3 length is 15 residues. The DNA for the CDR3 is TGTGCCAGCAGTTATAGGACAGGGAAGAAGAACGAGCAGTACTTC. Protein sequence: CASSYRTGKKNEQYF.